This TCR beta chain emerged from a study of blood T cell repertoires in COVID-19. Clones were read by immunoSEQ multiplex PCR, and TCRdb kept only the in-frame ones, dropping some. Here the sample spans roughly 330,000 clones, 85% to 90% being singletons. The CDR3 extends over 19 amino acids. The study assigned cohorts using participant-reported clinical history. Sequencing was performed on PBMCs or T cells enriched from blood (not recorded which). The TCR sequence derives from a woman aged 18-30 years who had recovered from COVID-19. The chain links TRBV21-1 to TRBJ1-5; the D segment call TRBD1 is taken from the table without a DNA check. TRBV21-1 is shown as a pseudogene. In nucleotides, the CDR3 is TGTGCCAGCAGCAAAATCACCGGGACAGGGGGCTCGAGGAATCAGCCCCAGCATTTT. This translates into CASSKITGTGGSRNQPQHF.